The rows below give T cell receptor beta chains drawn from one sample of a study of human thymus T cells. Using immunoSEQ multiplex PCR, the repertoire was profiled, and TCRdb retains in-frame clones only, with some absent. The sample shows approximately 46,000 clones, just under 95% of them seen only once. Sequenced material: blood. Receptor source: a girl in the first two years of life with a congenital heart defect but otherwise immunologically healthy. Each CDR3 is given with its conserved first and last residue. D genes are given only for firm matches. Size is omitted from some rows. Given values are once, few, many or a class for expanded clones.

CDR3 protein: CASRGQETQYF
CDR3 DNA: TGTGCCAGCAGAGGGCAAGAGACCCAGTACTTC
D gene: -
clone size: -
J gene: TRBJ2-5
V gene: TRBV2

CDR3 protein: CASSPGQRLSPLHF
CDR3 DNA: TGTGCCAGCAGTCCGGGACAGCGGTTATCACCCCTCCACTTT
D gene: TRBD1
clone size: -
J gene: TRBJ1-6
V gene: TRBV2

CDR3 protein: CASSSETGFSYNEQFF
CDR3 DNA: TGTGCCAGCAGCTCAGAGACAGGGTTTTCCTACAATGAGCAGTTCTTC
D gene: TRBD1
clone size: -
J gene: TRBJ2-1
V gene: TRBV5-8

CDR3 protein: CASSFVWDRGLQETQYF
CDR3 DNA: TGTGCCAGCAGTTTTGTATGGGACAGGGGTCTCCAAGAGACCCAGTACTTC
D gene: TRBD1
clone size: once
J gene: TRBJ2-5
V gene: TRBV28

CDR3 protein: CAWSPEGRRLGHQPQHF
CDR3 DNA: TGTGCCTGGAGTCCGGAGGGGAGAAGACTGGGACATCAGCCCCAGCATTTT
D gene: -
clone size: -
J gene: TRBJ1-5
V gene: TRBV30

CDR3 protein: CASSLGGAGVGYEQYF
CDR3 DNA: TGCGCCAGCAGCCTTGGAGGAGCGGGAGTGGGGTACGAGCAGTACTTC
D gene: TRBD2
clone size: -
J gene: TRBJ2-7
V gene: TRBV5-1

CDR3 protein: CATSGGPYNEQFF
CDR3 DNA: TGCGCCACAAGTGGGGGACCCTACAATGAGCAGTTCTTC
D gene: -
clone size: -
J gene: TRBJ2-1
V gene: TRBV10-2

CDR3 protein: CASSPRGPTEAFF
CDR3 DNA: TGTGCCAGCAGCCCCAGGGGGCCCACTGAAGCTTTCTTT
D gene: TRBD1
clone size: once
J gene: TRBJ1-1
V gene: TRBV7-2

CDR3 protein: CASRRIVRPGELFF
CDR3 DNA: TGTGCCAGCAGGAGAATTGTTAGGCCCGGGGAGCTGTTTTTT
D gene: -
clone size: once
J gene: TRBJ2-2
V gene: TRBV5-8

CDR3 protein: CASSIDTSYEQYF
CDR3 DNA: TGTGCCAGTAGTATAGACACCAGCTACGAGCAGTACTTC
D gene: -
clone size: -
J gene: TRBJ2-7
V gene: TRBV19

CDR3 protein: CAISERWGLPPLGSYNEQFF
CDR3 DNA: TGTGCCATCAGCGAGCGATGGGGCCTTCCACCCCTGGGGTCCTACAATGAGCAGTTCTTC
D gene: -
clone size: -
J gene: TRBJ2-1
V gene: TRBV10-3

CDR3 protein: CASSLGHMNTEAFF
CDR3 DNA: TGTGCCAGCTCACTAGGACACATGAACACTGAAGCTTTCTTT
D gene: -
clone size: few
J gene: TRBJ1-1
V gene: TRBV18

CDR3 protein: CASSLAPGLASIGELFF
CDR3 DNA: TGTGCCAGCAGCTTAGCGCCGGGGCTAGCTAGCATCGGGGAGCTGTTTTTT
D gene: -
clone size: -
J gene: TRBJ2-2
V gene: TRBV7-2

CDR3 protein: CSVDGGTDTQYF
CDR3 DNA: TGCAGCGTTGATGGGGGAACAGATACGCAGTATTTT
D gene: -
clone size: few
J gene: TRBJ2-3
V gene: TRBV29-1

CDR3 protein: CASSLGTHSGNTIYF
CDR3 DNA: TGTGCCAGCAGCCTCGGGACACACTCTGGAAACACCATATATTTT
D gene: -
clone size: -
J gene: TRBJ1-3
V gene: TRBV5-6

CDR3 protein: CASSLLKAAYEQYF
CDR3 DNA: TGTGCCAGCAGCTTGTTGAAAGCGGCCTACGAGCAGTACTTC
D gene: -
clone size: -
J gene: TRBJ2-7
V gene: TRBV11-2

CDR3 protein: CASSQDKATGELFF
CDR3 DNA: TGCGCCAGCAGCCAAGATAAAGCGACCGGGGAGCTGTTTTTT
D gene: -
clone size: -
J gene: TRBJ2-2
V gene: TRBV4-1